The 26 T cell receptor beta chains below come from one sample, sequenced in a study of radiotherapy plus CTLA-4 blockade in lung cancer. Method: immunoSEQ multiplex PCR; TCRdb's copy keeps in-frame clones and lacks some. The sample has over 80,000 clones; roughly 87% are singletons. Sequenced material: peripheral blood, taken from a patient treated with radiotherapy plus ipilimumab. The receptor set was obtained from a human donor with non-small cell lung cancer who had stable disease on radiotherapy plus ipilimumab.

Here the CDR3 reads CASSPAGTAETQYF. CDR3 coding DNA: TGTGCCAGCAGCCCAGCCGGGACAGCTGAGACCCAGTACTTC. The chain recombines TRBV7-3 with TRBJ2-5, with TRBD1 matching over 7 bases. V was pared by 5 bases and J by 5 bases, with 8 bases of the junction left unmatched. The CDR3 spans 14 residues. CDR1 and CDR2 from the germline V gene are SGHTA and FQGTGA.

The chain employs TRBV7-9 and TRBJ1-3; no reliable D call. V lost 5 bases to trimming and J lost 3 bases, with 23 bases between them. Germline assignment: CDR1 SEHNR and CDR2 FQNEAQ (reference sequence). CDR3 length equals 18 residues. CDR3 coding DNA: TGTGCCAGCAGCCCTCGGCGGGTCTTGGCAAGTGATGGAAACACCATATATTTT. Its translation is CASSPRRVLASDGNTIYF.

A single count supports this clone. The genes are TRBV5-3 and TRBJ1-4; no reliable D call. Being an ORF, TRBV5-3 has a function that is uncertain. The CDR3 consists of 14 residues. Deletions cut 6 bases from V and 8 bases from J, with 17 bases between. Here the CDR3 reads CARTTRRNREKLFF. CDR3 nucleotide sequence: TGTGCCAGAACTACCCGAAGAAACCGAGAAAAACTGTTTTTT.

This clone was picked up a small number of times. The CDR3: CASSFRDRLNTEAFF. The CDR3 DNA reads as TGTGCCAGCAGCTTCCGGGACCGCCTGAACACTGAAGCTTTCTTT. The chain carries TRBV7-2 and TRBJ1-1, with D possibly matching TRBD1 (5 bases). The V end was cut by 3 bases, the J end by 0 bases, with 11 bases between. Germline V lookup: CDR1 SGHTA, CDR2 FQGNSA. This CDR3 is 15 amino acids long.

The chain employs TRBV28 and TRBJ2-7; the D call may be TRBD1 or TRBD2 (5 bases each). The germline V gene encodes CDR1 MDHEN and CDR2 SYDVKM. Trimming removed 8 bases at V and 5 bases at J, with 25 bases between. The CDR3 sequence is 16 residues long. CDR3 residues: CASPPQGRDGWNEQYF. The CDR3 coding sequence is TGTGCCAGCCCACCCCAGGGTAGGGACGGTTGGAACGAGCAGTACTTC.

The gene calls are TRBV7-2 and TRBJ1-5; 8 nucleotides align to TRBD1. Germline loops: CDR1 SGHTA, CDR2 FQGNSA. This CDR3 has 17 residues. V shed 0 bases and J 6 bases; nucleotides not matched to a gene: 10. The CDR3 DNA reads as TGTGCCAGCAGCTTAGCGCTAAGGGCAGGGGGCGGTCAGCCCCAGCATTTT. It translates to CASSLALRAGGGQPQHF.

The chain has TRBV5-4 and TRBJ2-5, with D hard to call. This CDR3 has 17 residues. Germline CDR1 SGHNT, CDR2 YYREEE (reference sequence). The V end lost 0 bases, the J end lost 2 bases, and 17 bases lay between the germline ends. CDR3 nucleotide sequence: TGTGCCAGCAGCTTGGATGGCAGGAGAGGCAATCAAGAGACCCAGTACTTC. Its translation: CASSLDGRRGNQETQYF.

As concerns this clone: The identical CDR3 is also encoded by other nucleotide sequences in the sample. This chain links TRBV6-6 with TRBJ1-3; D may be TRBD1 (6 bases). Germline CDR1 reads MNHNY; CDR2 reads SVGAGI (reference sequence). The length of the CDR3 is 15 residues. Trimming stripped 2 bases from V and 2 bases from J, with 10 bases between. CDR3 loop: CASSYEGVTGNTIYF. For the CDR3, the DNA is TGTGCCAGCAGTTACGAGGGGGTTACTGGAAACACCATATATTTT.

The chain employs TRBV2 and TRBJ2-2, with D hard to call. The ends were cut back, 10 bases at V and 1 base at J, with 4 bases in the middle. The CDR3 is made up of 11 amino acids. The V gene's germline CDR1 is SNHLY and CDR2 FYNNEI. The CDR3 bases are TGTGCCATGTTGAACACCGGGGAGCTGTTTTTT. Amino acid sequence: CAMLNTGELFF. Full variable domain (missing parts from reference TRBV2 and TRBJ2-2): EPEVTQTPSHQVTQMGQEVILRCVPISNHLYFYWYRQILGQKVEFLVSFYNNEISEKSEIFDDQFSVERPDGSNFTLKIRSTKLEDSAMYFCAMLNTGELFFGEGSRLTVL.

The V and J genes are TRBV5-4 and TRBJ2-7, with TRBD2 matching over 7 bases. V dropped 4 bases and J dropped 1; count of bases not matched to a gene: 11. CDR1 is SGHNT and CDR2 is YYREEE in the germline V gene (reference sequence). The length of the CDR3 is 16 residues. The CDR3 is CASSDGLAVKSYEQYF. The CDR3 DNA follows: TGTGCCAGCAGCGATGGGCTAGCGGTAAAGTCCTACGAGCAGTACTTC.

This chain links TRBV5-1 with TRBJ2-7; D is possibly TRBD2 (7 bases). The length of the CDR3 is 16 residues. The V and J ends lost 3 bases and 4 bases respectively, with 20 bases between them. Germline CDR1 reads SGHRS; CDR2 reads YFSETQ. The CDR3 DNA reads TGCGCCAGCAGCTCTCCCCTGACGGGGGGCCGATACGAGCAGTACTTC. It specifies CASSSPLTGGRYEQYF.

The chain carries TRBV6-1 and TRBJ2-1; 15 nucleotides match TRBD2. CDR3 length equals 15 residues. V lost 7 bases to trimming and J lost 6 bases; unmatched junction nucleotides: 4. Germline assignment: CDR1 MNHNS and CDR2 SASEGT. The CDR3 region has the DNA TGTGCCAGCACAGGGACTAGCGGGAGGTTCAATGAGCAGTTCTTC. The encoded protein is CASTGTSGRFNEQFF.

The chain links TRBV30 to TRBJ2-1, with D unclear. From germline, CDR1 is GTSNPN and CDR2 SVGIG (reference sequence). The length of the CDR3 is 15 residues. V lost 0 bases and J lost 0, with 9 bases in between. The DNA of the CDR3 is TGTGCCTGGAGTGTACGTGGGCTCTCCTACAATGAGCAGTTCTTC. Residues: CAWSVRGLSYNEQFF.

The V call is TRBV2, the J call TRBJ1-1, with D hard to call. The germline CDR1 and CDR2 sequences are SNHLY and FYNNEI. The V end lost 7 bases, the J end lost 1 base, and 13 bases lay between the germline ends. The CDR3 has 14 residues. This CDR3 reads CASKDRTENTEAFF. CDR3 bases: TGTGCCAGCAAGGATAGAACAGAGAACACTGAAGCTTTCTTT.

The CDR3 nucleotides read TGTGCCAGCAGCCCAAGACTCGGAAACAATCAGCCCCAGCATTTT. Its protein is CASSPRLGNNQPQHF. This chain links TRBV5-8 with TRBJ1-5, with D unclear. CDR3 length: 15 amino acids. Trimming left V 4 bases short and J 3 bases short, with 14 bases between. The germline gives CDR1 SGHTS, CDR2 YDEGEE.

The CDR3 spells CASSFFRTPSGHGYTF. CDR3 sequence (DNA): TGTGCCAGCAGCTTTTTCAGGACACCGTCAGGACATGGCTACACCTTC. The V and J genes are TRBV7-9 and TRBJ1-2; tentative D call: TRBD1 (5 bases). V lost 3 bases and J 6 bases, leaving 20 bases between the germline ends. CDR1 and CDR2 from the germline V gene are SEHNR and FQNEAQ (reference sequence). The CDR3 has 16 amino acids. Looking up the rest from reference TRBV7-9 and TRBJ1-2 gives the full variable domain: DTGVSQNPRHKITKRGQNVTFRCDPISEHNRLYWYRQTLGQGPEFLTYFQNEAQLEKSRLLSDRFSAERPKGSFSTLEIQRTEQGDSAMYLCASSFFRTPSGHGYTFGSGTRLTVV.

The rearrangement uses TRBV27 and TRBJ2-1, with TRBD2 matching over 15 bases. Germline lookup yields CDR1 MNHEY and CDR2 SMNVEV (reference sequence). CDR3 length: 18 residues. J gave up 6 bases and V 0 bases, and 6 bases lay outside the gene matches. This chain's CDR3 is CASSLSRTSGGARNEQFF. CDR3 nucleotide sequence: TGTGCCAGCAGTTTATCTAGGACTAGCGGGGGGGCGCGCAATGAGCAGTTCTTC.

This sequence joins TRBV9 and TRBJ2-1; 12 nucleotides align to TRBD2. Per the germline V gene, CDR1 is SGDLS and CDR2 is YYNGEE. The CDR3 extends over 17 amino acids. The trim removed 2 bases at V and 2 bases at J, leaving 5 bases unmatched. DNA for the CDR3: TGTGCCAGCAGCGTCCTTGGACTAGCGGGACCCTACAATGAGCAGTTCTTC. Residues: CASSVLGLAGPYNEQFF.

This chain links TRBV7-9 with TRBJ2-5; D possibly corresponds to TRBD2 (6 bases). Trimming removed 8 bases at V and 5 bases at J, with 12 bases between. This CDR3 contains 12 residues. The germline V gene encodes CDR1 SEHNR and CDR2 FQNEAQ (reference sequence). The DNA of the CDR3 is TGTGCCAGCGGGGGGATCCTGGAGACCCAGTACTTC. Encoded protein: CASGGILETQYF.

J is TRBJ2-3 and V is TRBV7-2, with 7 nucleotides matching TRBD2. The CDR3 is 14 amino acids. The germline CDR1 and CDR2 sequences are SGHTA and FQGNSA. J lost 5 bases, V lost 5 bases, and 7 bases had no gene match. In DNA, the CDR3 is TGTGCCAGCAGCCCGGGGGGAGCGAGAGATACGCAGTATTTT. Translated: CASSPGGARDTQYF.

The chain is built from TRBV28 and TRBJ1-1, with 12 positions matching TRBD1. Germline V gives CDR1 MDHEN, CDR2 SYDVKM. This CDR3 is 17 amino acids long. V was clipped by 6 bases and J by 0 bases; unmatched bases: 8. CDR3 DNA sequence: TGTGCCAGCAGCTCTACGGGACAGGGGGCGATGAACACTGAAGCTTTCTTT. It yields the protein CASSSTGQGAMNTEAFF.

This chain uses TRBV11-1 with TRBJ2-5; D ambiguous. CDR1 and CDR2 from the germline V gene are SGHAT and FQDESV (reference sequence). The CDR3 is 12 amino acids. Trimming removed 5 bases from V and 7 bases from J, with 11 bases in between. Here the CDR3 reads CASSPGVGTQYF. The CDR3 DNA reads TGTGCCAGCAGCCCGGGTGTGGGGACCCAGTACTTC.

This sequence joins TRBV6-1 and TRBJ1-2; 9 bases are a match to TRBD1. The CDR3 contains 13 residues. V shed 5 bases, J shed 8 bases, and the junction held 6 bases outside the gene matches. Germline values: CDR1 MNHNS, CDR2 SASEGT. CDR3 nucleotide sequence: TGTGCCAGCAGTACCGGACAGGGGCCCGGCTACACCTTC. Amino acid sequence: CASSTGQGPGYTF.

The V gene is TRBV7-9, the J gene TRBJ2-7; 7 nucleotides match TRBD2. In germline, CDR1 is SEHNR, CDR2 FQNEAQ (reference sequence). V lost 0 bases, J lost 2 bases, and 4 bases stayed unmatched. The CDR3 loop spans 15 amino acids. The CDR3, as DNA: TGTGCCAGCAGCTTAGCGTCCGGACTAGCCTACGAGCAGTACTTC. Its protein is CASSLASGLAYEQYF. Using reference TRBV7-9 and TRBJ2-7 for the parts outside the CDR3, the full variable domain is DTGVSQNPRHKITKRGQNVTFRCDPISEHNRLYWYRQTLGQGPEFLTYFQNEAQLEKSRLLSDRFSAERPKGSFSTLEIQRTEQGDSAMYLCASSLASGLAYEQYFGPGTRLTVT.

The chain has TRBV4-2 and TRBJ1-1; a possible D gene is TRBD1 (6 bases). The V gene's germline CDR1 is LGHNA and CDR2 YNFKEQ. V lost 0 bases and J 5 bases, leaving 13 bases between the germline ends. The CDR3 has 15 residues. The CDR3 nucleotides read TGTGCCAGCAGCCAAGAATACAGGGTTGGGACTGAAGCTTTCTTT. As protein: CASSQEYRVGTEAFF.

This clone was counted between two and nine times. V and J are TRBV29-1 and TRBJ2-2; D not resolved. The V and J ends lost 6 bases and 7 bases respectively, with 15 bases between them. The CDR3 length is 13 residues. Germline assignment: CDR1 SQVTM and CDR2 ANQGSEA. As DNA, the CDR3 is TGCAGCGTAGATAAGGAAAGATTCGGGGAGCTGTTTTTT. Translation gives CSVDKERFGELFF.